A single sample is the source of the 18 T cell receptor beta chains below, sequenced in a study of regulatory T cells in long-lasting Graves disease. The time point denotes: newly diagnosed GD, antithyroid drugs for less than 3 months. PBMCs were the source of the RNA used for TCR sequencing. Libraries of TCR beta came from iRepertoire HTBI primers plus Arm-PCR of CDR3 regions. MiXCR was run by TCRdb on the multiplex PCR reads, yielding one entry per CDR3 protein. This repertoire shows 450,000 to 700,000 distinct CDR3 sequences, about 13% found once; its top ten account for approximately 9.3%. These data also featured in a second study, about T cells in Graves' hyperthyroidism and ophthalmopathy.

The sequencing used peripheral blood mononuclear cells (PBMCs), collected at new diagnosis, from a patient treated with antithyroid drugs. Receptors originate from a man aged 25 to 40 with Graves disease.

The genes are TRBV19 and TRBJ2-4; 11 nucleotides match TRBD2. This CDR3 region has 19 residues. Trimming cost V 1 base and J 1 base; bases outside gene matches: 9. The germline V gene encodes CDR1 LNHDA and CDR2 SQIVND (reference sequence). CDR3: CASSIAGSGRASAKNIQYF. In DNA, the CDR3 is TGTGCCAGTAGTATAGCCGGTAGCGGGAGGGCCTCGGCCAAAAACATTCAGTACTTC.

This clonotype came up a few times. The rearrangement links TRBV20-1 to TRBJ2-3; D gene ambiguous. The V gene lost 0 bases and the J gene lost 6 bases, with 10 bases spanning the gap. The CDR3 runs to 13 residues. CDR1 and CDR2 (germline): DFQATT, SNEGSKA (reference sequence). CDR3: CSARDFESDTQYF. CDR3 nucleotide sequence: TGCAGTGCTAGAGATTTCGAGTCCGATACGCAGTATTTT.

This clonotype has a count of ten or more. This chain's CDR3 is CASIRVPTSYEQYF. DNA for the CDR3: TGTGCCAGCATTCGGGTTCCCACTTCCTACGAGCAGTACTTC. This chain links TRBV6-1 with TRBJ2-7; D is uncertain. The CDR3 is 14 amino acids. V lost 7 bases and J 1 base, leaving 14 bases between the germline ends. Per germline, CDR1 MNHNS and CDR2 SASEGT.

The sample holds many counts of this clonotype. The rearrangement uses TRBV2 and TRBJ1-4, with D maybe TRBD1 (5 bases). The CDR3 is made up of 14 amino acids. V was clipped by 4 bases and J by 5 bases, with 11 bases between them. CDR1 SNHLY and CDR2 FYNNEI come from the germline V gene. This chain's CDR3 is CASSGGRANEKLFF. Here the CDR3 DNA reads TGTGCCAGCAGTGGGGGCAGGGCGAATGAAAAACTGTTTTTT.

Written as DNA, the CDR3 is TGTGCCAGCAGCGCCACGGGACAGGGCCCCCAAGAGACCCAGTACTTC. Translated, it gives CASSATGQGPQETQYF. The V call is TRBV11-2, the J call TRBJ2-5; TRBD1 matches 9 bases. From germline, CDR1 is SGHAT and CDR2 FQNNGV. J lost 1 base, V lost 5 bases, and 8 bases had no gene match. The CDR3 contains 16 residues.

This clonotype was counted only a few times. The chain employs TRBV7-2 and TRBJ1-3; D remains ambiguous. Trimming shortened V by 5 bases and J by 4 bases, and 12 bases separated the two germline ends. Germline CDR1 SGHTA, CDR2 FQGNSA. The CDR3 runs to 14 residues. This CDR3 is CASSGYAGGNTIYF. CDR3 sequence (DNA): TGTGCCAGCAGCGGCTACGCAGGCGGAAACACCATATATTTT.

This clonotype has a handful of counts. The chain has TRBV11-3 and TRBJ2-1; 10 positions match TRBD2. CDR1 and CDR2 from the germline V gene are SGHNT and YENEEA. J gave up 4 bases and V 5 bases, and 5 bases lay outside the gene matches. The CDR3 sequence is 15 residues long. The CDR3 is CASSITSGEYNEQFF. In DNA, the CDR3 is TGTGCCAGCAGCATTACTAGCGGGGAGTACAATGAGCAGTTCTTC.

The chain couples TRBV5-6 to TRBJ1-4; weak D call: TRBD1 (6 bases). V was clipped by 1 base and J by 6 bases, with 10 bases between them. This CDR3 has 14 amino acids. Looked up from germline, CDR1 is SGHDT and CDR2 is YYEEEE. As DNA, the CDR3 is TGTGCCAGCAGCTTGTCAGGGGACGATGAAAAACTGTTTTTT. Translated, it gives CASSLSGDDEKLFF.

This clonotype has just a few counts. Possible read error: a much larger clone is one base away. The gene calls are TRBV7-2 and TRBJ1-2; D unclear. The CDR3 has 14 residues. Germline lookup yields CDR1 SGHTA and CDR2 FQGNSA. The CDR3 DNA is TGTGCCAGCAGCTTATCTGGCAGTTTCTATGGCTGCACCTTC. Its translation is CASSLSGSFYGCTF.

The chain is built from TRBV7-9 and TRBJ2-1, with 10 bases lining up with TRBD2. The CDR3 runs to 13 residues. Germline CDR1 and CDR2: SEHNR and FQNEAQ (reference sequence). After removal of 9 bases from V and 8 bases from J, the junction contained 7 bases not matched to a gene. Here the CDR3 reads CASGGLATDEQFF. CDR3 sequence (DNA): TGTGCCAGTGGGGGACTAGCGACCGATGAGCAGTTCTTC.

This rearrangement joins TRBV7-9 to TRBJ2-4; 9 nucleotides match TRBD1. The V and J ends lost 5 bases and 1 base, in that order; junction bases with no gene match: 18. The CDR3 extends over 20 amino acids. Germline CDR1 reads SEHNR; CDR2 reads FQNEAQ (reference sequence). CDR3 residues: CASSRLPFRGTGTAKNIQYF. For the CDR3, the DNA is TGTGCCAGCAGCCGACTACCCTTCAGGGGGACAGGGACCGCCAAAAACATTCAGTACTTC.

Many counts were recorded for this clonotype. The V gene is TRBV24-1, the J gene TRBJ2-5, with TRBD2 as a possible D gene (6 bases). The CDR3 totals 14 residues. Trimming took off 5 bases at V and 5 bases at J, with 14 bases between the two ends. Per the germline V gene, CDR1 is KGHDR and CDR2 is SFDVKD. CDR3 bases: TGTGCCACCAGTGGTTCCCGGGGGATGGAGACCCAGTACTTC. Its translation is CATSGSRGMETQYF.

This sequence joins TRBV27 and TRBJ2-1; D might be TRBD2 (6 bases). Germline CDR1 reads MNHEY; CDR2 reads SMNVEV (reference sequence). The V gene lost 9 bases and the J gene lost 7 bases, with 16 bases spanning the gap. This CDR3 spans 13 amino acids. CDR3 coding DNA: TGTGCCAGTACCGGGACTGGATATAATGAGCAGTTCTTC. This encodes CASTGTGYNEQFF.

This clonotype appeared many times. The chain employs TRBV11-2 and TRBJ2-1, with TRBD2 identical over 10 bases. The DNA end lines up better with TRBJ2-5; the J call may be wrong. CDR3 length: 17 amino acids. Germline V gene data show CDR1 as SGHAT and CDR2 as FQNNGV. CDR3 nucleotide sequence: TGTGCCAGCAGCCCCCCAAGCGGGAGGGCCCTCAGAGAGACCCAGTACTTC. Translated: CASSPPSGRALRETQYF.

In its sample, this clonotype was seen a few times. V and J are TRBV6-2 or TRBV6-3 and TRBJ2-3; 8 nucleotides agree with TRBD1. This CDR3 contains 15 residues. V trimming: 4 bases; J trimming: 4 bases; junction bases outside the gene matches: 7. Germline CDR1 is MNHEY and CDR2 is SVGEGT. CDR3 sequence reads: CASSSLGQGPDTQYF. CDR3 DNA: TGTGCCAGCAGTTCCCTTGGACAGGGCCCAGATACGCAGTATTTT.

This clonotype was picked up a small number of times. The genes are TRBV11-2 and TRBJ2-1; 8 nucleotides align to TRBD1. Germline V gene data show CDR1 as SGHAT and CDR2 as FQNNGV. V shed 8 bases and J 6 bases; nucleotides not matched to a gene: 9. This CDR3 comprises 14 residues. The chain's CDR3 is CASLDRERVNEQFF. Written as DNA, the CDR3 is TGTGCCAGCCTGGACAGGGAAAGAGTCAATGAGCAGTTCTTC.

There are many counts of this clonotype. The chain has TRBV2 and TRBJ1-2, with a tentative D call TRBD1 (5 bases). The V end was cut by 2 bases, the J end by 0 bases, with 7 bases between. From germline, CDR1 is SNHLY and CDR2 FYNNEI. The CDR3 contains 14 residues. The CDR3 DNA sequence: TGTGCCAGCAGTGAAATGGGACCTAACTATGGCTACACCTTC. This codes for CASSEMGPNYGYTF.

The DNA for the CDR3 is TGTGCCACCAGCAGAGATCAGGCAGGGGCGACTCAGCCCCAGCATTTT. Its protein product is CATSRDQAGATQPQHF. The chain uses TRBV15 and TRBJ1-5; tentative D call: TRBD1 (6 bases). The CDR3 is 16 residues long. Looked up from germline, CDR1 is LNHNV and CDR2 is YYDKDF (reference sequence). V was pared by 0 bases and J by 6 bases, with 15 bases between.